The 21 T cell receptor beta chains reported below all come from one sample, sequenced in a study of PD-1 blockade in classical Hodgkin lymphoma. Produced via immunoSEQ multiplex PCR; TCRdb's table is partial and in-frame only. The profile shows approximately 25,000 clones, over 80% of them singletons. Autologous stem cell transplantation was followed by relapse in every patient, and brentuximab vedotin exposure varied. Thawed PBMCs were the source of CD4+ T cells, purified by magnetic negative selection. Material: CD4+ T cells from blood, obtained at baseline. The receptors come from a human donor with classical Hodgkin lymphoma.

The J gene is TRBJ2-1, the V gene TRBV27; 10 bases line up with TRBD1. The ends lost 6 bases at V and 7 bases at J; junction bases unmatched: 9. CDR1 is MNHEY, CDR2 SMNVEV, per germline (reference sequence). This CDR3 has 15 amino acids. The CDR3 nucleotides are TGTGCCAGCAGCGCTCCGGGACAGGGGTGGAATGAGCAGTTCTTC. This translates into CASSAPGQGWNEQFF.

The chain combines TRBV27 with TRBJ1-5, with D tentatively TRBD1 (6 bases). This CDR3 spans 15 amino acids. V was cut by 5 bases and J by 5 bases, with 16 bases left in between. The germline CDR1 and CDR2 sequences are MNHEY and SMNVEV (reference sequence). DNA of the CDR3: TGTGCCAGCAGTAAGGGAATGGGGGCCGATCAGCCCCAGCATTTT. It encodes CASSKGMGADQPQHF.

The chain joins TRBV29-1 to TRBJ2-1; D not certain. Germline V gene sequence: CDR1 SQVTM, CDR2 ANQGSEA. CDR3 length equals 10 residues. The V gene lost 8 bases and the J gene lost 8 bases, with 10 bases spanning the gap. The CDR3 DNA is TGCAGCCCCATAGCCCATGAGCAGTTCTTC. Protein sequence: CSPIAHEQFF.

This chain connects TRBV18 to TRBJ2-1, with D maybe TRBD2 (5 bases). In germline, CDR1 is KGHSH, CDR2 LQKENI. CDR3 length: 16 residues. The ends were cut back, 4 bases at V and 7 bases at J, with 20 bases in the middle. The CDR3 DNA is TGTGCCAGCTCACTCAAAGACACGTCTGGCGGGAATGAGCAGTTCTTC. This sequence encodes CASSLKDTSGGNEQFF.

J is TRBJ2-6 and V is TRBV18, with D possibly TRBD1 on 6 matching bases. Trimming took off 2 bases at V and 2 bases at J, with 10 bases between the two ends. This CDR3 contains 16 residues. Germline loops: CDR1 KGHSH, CDR2 LQKENI. This chain's CDR3 is CASSPLQGAGANVLTF. The CDR3 DNA is TGTGCCAGCTCACCATTACAGGGTGCTGGGGCCAACGTCCTGACTTTC.

The chain couples TRBV2 to TRBJ1-2; D is uncertain. Germline CDR1 reads SNHLY; CDR2 reads FYNNEI. V shed 4 bases and J shed 4 bases, with 13 bases lying between them. The CDR3 has 14 residues. The CDR3 DNA reads TGTGCCAGCAGTGGGTCAGCCTTCTCCTATGGCTACACCTTC. Translating gives CASSGSAFSYGYTF.

The rearrangement uses TRBV28 and TRBJ2-6; D not certain. The CDR3 runs 15 residues. From germline, CDR1 is MDHEN and CDR2 SYDVKM. V was clipped by 6 bases and J by 0 bases, with 9 bases between them. The chain's CDR3 is CASSPTSSGANVLTF. The DNA for the CDR3 is TGTGCCAGCAGCCCGACTTCCTCTGGGGCCAACGTCCTGACTTTC. Full variable domain (outside the CDR3, taken from reference TRBV28 and TRBJ2-6): DVKVTQSSRYLVKRTGEKVFLECVQDMDHENMFWYRQDPGLGLRLIYFSYDVKMKEKGDIPEGYSVSREKKERFSLILESASTNQTSMYLCASSPTSSGANVLTFGAGSRLTVL.

The chain couples TRBV7-9 to TRBJ2-7; 8 nucleotides align to TRBD1. Trimming cost V 5 bases and J 5 bases; bases outside gene matches: 14. CDR1 is SEHNR and CDR2 is FQNEAQ in the germline V gene (reference sequence). This CDR3 region has 16 residues. The CDR3 DNA is TGTGCCAGCAGCCCCTGGACAGGGAGAGATCTCCACGAGCAGTACTTC. This codes for CASSPWTGRDLHEQYF.

The CDR3 region is CASSLYSSNQPQHF. Here the CDR3 DNA reads TGTGCCAGCAGTTTATATTCTAGCAATCAGCCCCAGCATTTT. V gene TRBV28 combines with J gene TRBJ1-5; no definite D call. The CDR3 totals 14 residues. Trimming stripped 1 base from V and 0 bases from J, with 4 bases between. Germline values: CDR1 MDHEN, CDR2 SYDVKM.

This clone came up once. V and J are TRBV7-9 and TRBJ2-5, with 8 bases identical to TRBD2. V was clipped by 6 bases and J by 1 base; unmatched bases: 4. Germline V gene lookup returns CDR1 SEHNR and CDR2 FQNEAQ (reference sequence). The CDR3 covers 14 residues. The CDR3 sequence: CASSYGTSQETQYF. The CDR3 region has the DNA TGTGCCAGCAGTTACGGGACTAGCCAAGAGACCCAGTACTTC.

This chain joins TRBV7-3 and TRBJ1-2; 8 positions agree with TRBD1. CDR1 is SGHTA and CDR2 is FQGTGA in the germline V gene. Losses at the gene ends were 5 bases for V and 4 bases for J; bases not matched to a gene: 6. The CDR3 covers 14 residues. Written as DNA, the CDR3 is TGTGCCAGCAGCATGACGACAGGGGTCTATGGCTACACCTTC. It specifies CASSMTTGVYGYTF.

The rearrangement links TRBV5-1 to TRBJ2-1, with D hard to call. V was cut by 2 bases and J by 8 bases, with 14 bases left in between. Germline CDR1 reads SGHRS; CDR2 reads YFSETQ. This CDR3 region has 14 residues. This chain's CDR3 is CASSLSTIPDEQFF. The CDR3 nucleotides read TGCGCCAGCAGCTTATCGACAATTCCGGATGAGCAGTTCTTC.

The rearrangement links TRBV5-1 to TRBJ2-7; 12 nucleotides match TRBD2. Germline V gene lookup returns CDR1 SGHRS and CDR2 YFSETQ. The CDR3 runs 16 residues. Trimming at V came to 0 bases and at J to 4 bases, leaving 5 bases not matched to a gene. The CDR3 sequence is CASSLDGLAGLYEQYF. The CDR3 bases are TGCGCCAGCAGCTTGGATGGACTAGCGGGGTTATACGAGCAGTACTTC.

The chain couples TRBV2 to TRBJ1-1; D is ambiguous. The CDR3 runs to 16 residues. Trimming took 6 bases from V and 0 from J, leaving 17 bases between them. Germline V gene sequence: CDR1 SNHLY, CDR2 FYNNEI. The CDR3 reads CASSARRGNVNTEAFF. CDR3 coding DNA: TGTGCCAGCAGCGCAAGAAGAGGGAATGTGAACACTGAAGCTTTCTTT.

The V gene is TRBV28, the J gene TRBJ1-3; D is unclear. Germline V lookup: CDR1 MDHEN, CDR2 SYDVKM. Between the trimmed V and J ends, which lost 5 bases and 0 bases, there was a span of 14 bases. CDR3 length: 16 residues. The chain's CDR3 is CASSTPGESSGNTIYF. The CDR3 DNA reads as TGTGCCAGCAGTACGCCAGGAGAGAGCTCTGGAAACACCATATATTTT.

This chain connects TRBV7-2 to TRBJ1-5; D remains ambiguous. V lost 2 bases and J 4 bases, leaving 9 bases between the germline ends. This CDR3 region has 14 residues. Germline V gene data show CDR1 as SGHTA and CDR2 as FQGNSA. The CDR3 protein is CASSLIGGNQPQHF. In DNA, the CDR3 is TGTGCCAGCAGCTTAATTGGTGGGAATCAGCCCCAGCATTTT.

This clone came up once. The V gene is TRBV4-2, the J gene TRBJ1-6, with 7 bases matching TRBD1. Germline trimming cut 0 bases from V and 8 bases from J; bases unmatched to any gene: 10. The V gene's germline CDR1 is LGHNA and CDR2 YNFKEQ. The CDR3 is 17 amino acids. CDR3 sequence reads: CASSQDSGPGGYSPLHF. Here the CDR3 DNA reads TGTGCCAGCAGCCAAGATAGTGGGCCAGGGGGGTATTCACCCCTCCACTTT.

This clone was detected only a few times. The chain couples TRBV19 to TRBJ2-3; 11 nucleotides match TRBD2. In germline, CDR1 is LNHDA, CDR2 SQIVND (reference sequence). Germline trimming cut 9 bases from V and 4 bases from J; bases unmatched to any gene: 6. This CDR3 spans 14 amino acids. CDR3 amino acids: CASLSTSGADTQYF. The CDR3 DNA reads TGTGCCAGCCTCTCGACTAGCGGGGCAGATACGCAGTATTTT.

V and J are TRBV7-3 and TRBJ2-7, with D unclear. The ends were cut back, 2 bases at V and 5 bases at J, with 10 bases in the middle. The length of the CDR3 is 13 residues. The germline V gene has CDR1 SGHTA and CDR2 FQGTGA. This chain's CDR3 is CASSLRREDEQYF. CDR3 bases: TGTGCCAGCAGCTTACGTCGAGAGGACGAGCAGTACTTC.

CDR3 protein: CAISAPGQGASEQYF. The CDR3 DNA sequence: TGTGCCATCAGTGCGCCGGGACAGGGGGCAAGCGAGCAGTACTTC. The rearrangement links TRBV10-3 to TRBJ2-7, with TRBD1 identical over 12 bases. The germline V gene encodes CDR1 ENHRY and CDR2 SYGVKD. Trimming took 4 bases from V and 6 from J; bases not matched to a gene: 7. The CDR3 totals 15 residues.

Here the CDR3 reads CASSMSGRRYEQFF. Here the CDR3 DNA reads TGTGCCAGTAGTATGAGCGGCAGAAGATATGAGCAGTTCTTC. The V call is TRBV19, the J call TRBJ2-1; D possibly corresponds to TRBD2 (5 bases). V lost 3 bases to trimming and J lost 8 bases, with 14 bases between them. Germline V gene sequence: CDR1 LNHDA, CDR2 SQIVND (reference sequence). The CDR3 runs 14 residues.